The clone carrying this T cell receptor beta chain was recorded a few times. Its antigen is currently unknown. This specimen comes from a study of response to subunit inactivated influenza vaccine. Findings of the study overall: Each seasonal influenza vaccination recruits few new T cells, the authors suggested.

The junction had 2 bases not matched to a gene; V was cut back by 6 bases and J by 2 bases. The CDR3 length is 13 residues. TCRdb analysed the RT-PCR reads with MiXCR anew, one entry per CDR3 protein. The repertoire holds approximately 520,000 distinct CDR3 sequences, roughly 27% seen once, with under 2.5% in the top ten. The receptor was isolated from a middle-aged man who received an inactivated influenza vaccine. Material: CD4+ T cells sorted from PBMCs, obtained approximately 5 days after vaccination. V and J are TRBV12-3 or TRBV12-4 and TRBJ2-5, with TRBD1 identical over 8 bases. Here the CDR3 reads CASRGTGQETQYF. DNA for the CDR3: TGTGCCAGCAGGGGGACAGGACAAGAGACCCAGTACTTC.